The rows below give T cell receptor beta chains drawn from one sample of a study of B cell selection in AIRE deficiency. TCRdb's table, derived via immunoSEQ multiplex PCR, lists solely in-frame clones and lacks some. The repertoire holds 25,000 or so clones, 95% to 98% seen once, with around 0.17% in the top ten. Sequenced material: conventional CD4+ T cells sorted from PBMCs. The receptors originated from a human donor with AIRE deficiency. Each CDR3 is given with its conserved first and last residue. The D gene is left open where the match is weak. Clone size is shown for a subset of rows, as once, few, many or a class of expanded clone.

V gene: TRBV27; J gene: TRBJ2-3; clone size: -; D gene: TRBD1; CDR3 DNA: TGTGCCAGCAGAAGACAGGGCCCAGATACGCAGTATTTT; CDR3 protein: CASRRQGPDTQYF
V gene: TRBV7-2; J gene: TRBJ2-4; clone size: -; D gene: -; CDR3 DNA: TGTGCCAGCAGCTCAGGGCGAAAAAACATTCAGTACTTC; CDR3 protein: CASSSGRKNIQYF
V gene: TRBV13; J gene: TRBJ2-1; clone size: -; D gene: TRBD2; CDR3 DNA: TGTGCCAGCAGCTTAGGTGGCGGAAGGGGACTAGCGGGGCTCCGGGGTTACAATGAGCAGTTCTTC; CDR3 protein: CASSLGGGRGLAGLRGYNEQFF
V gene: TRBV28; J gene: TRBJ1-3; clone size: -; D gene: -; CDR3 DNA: TGTGCCAGCAGTTTGCCGGGACTGGCTGGAAACACCATATATTTT; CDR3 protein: CASSLPGLAGNTIYF
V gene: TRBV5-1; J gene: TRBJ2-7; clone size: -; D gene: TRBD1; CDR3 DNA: TGCGCCAGCAGCCCGGACAGGATTAGGTATGAGCAGTACTTC; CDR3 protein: CASSPDRIRYEQYF
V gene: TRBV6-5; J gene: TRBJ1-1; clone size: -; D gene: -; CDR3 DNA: TGTGCCAGCAGTTCCGCGAGGAGGGACACTGAAGCTTTCTTT; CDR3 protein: CASSSARRDTEAFF
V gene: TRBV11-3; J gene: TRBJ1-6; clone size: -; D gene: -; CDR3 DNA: TGTGCCAGCAGCTTAGGGTTTCCGAGCTCCTATAATTCACCCCTCCACTTT; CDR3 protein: CASSLGFPSSYNSPLHF
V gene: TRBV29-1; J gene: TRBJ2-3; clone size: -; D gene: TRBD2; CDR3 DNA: TGCAGCGGAAATAGCGGGAGAACAGATACGCAGTATTTT; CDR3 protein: CSGNSGRTDTQYF
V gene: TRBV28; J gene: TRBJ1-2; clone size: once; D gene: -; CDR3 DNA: TGTGCCAGCAGTAGAACAATAGATGGCTACACCTTC; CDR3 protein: CASSRTIDGYTF
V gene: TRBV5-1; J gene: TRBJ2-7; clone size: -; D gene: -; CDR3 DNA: TGCGCCAGCAGCCGGACAAACTACGAGCAGTACTTC; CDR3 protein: CASSRTNYEQYF
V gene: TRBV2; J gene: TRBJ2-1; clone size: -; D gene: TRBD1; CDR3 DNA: TGTGCCAGCAGTCAAGGGACAGGGGGTGAGCAGTTCTTC; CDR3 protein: CASSQGTGGEQFF
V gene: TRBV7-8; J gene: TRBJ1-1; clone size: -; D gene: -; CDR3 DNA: TGTGCCAGCAGCTTAACGGGACTTGGGACTGAAGCTTTCTTT; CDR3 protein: CASSLTGLGTEAFF
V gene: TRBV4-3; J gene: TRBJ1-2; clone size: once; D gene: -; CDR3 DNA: TGCGCCAGCAGCCAAGAACGACACCCCTATGGCTACACCTTC; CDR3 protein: CASSQERHPYGYTF
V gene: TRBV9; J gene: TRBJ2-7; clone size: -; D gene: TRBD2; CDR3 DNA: TGTGCCAGCAGCGCAACCGCGGGACTAGCGGGAGTCGAGCAGTACTTC; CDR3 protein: CASSATAGLAGVEQYF
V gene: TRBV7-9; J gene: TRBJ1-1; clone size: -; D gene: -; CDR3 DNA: TGTGCCAGCAGCCCCGTAGCTTTCTTT; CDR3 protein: CASSPVAFF
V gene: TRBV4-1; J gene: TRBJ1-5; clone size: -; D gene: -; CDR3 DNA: TGCGCCAGCAGCTCACACGGCGGGGGAGATCACAATCAGCCCCAGCATTTT; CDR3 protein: CASSSHGGGDHNQPQHF
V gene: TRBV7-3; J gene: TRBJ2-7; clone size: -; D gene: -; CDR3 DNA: TGTGCCAGCAGCTTAAAACCCGGCGGTGCGGAGCAGTACTTC; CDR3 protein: CASSLKPGGAEQYF
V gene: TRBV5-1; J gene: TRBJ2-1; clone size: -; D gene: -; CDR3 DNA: TGCGCCAGCAGCCGAGATGGCGGGACCACAGATGAGCAGTTCTTC; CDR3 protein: CASSRDGGTTDEQFF
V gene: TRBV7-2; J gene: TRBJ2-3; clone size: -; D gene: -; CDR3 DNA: TGTGCCAGCAGTCGAGAGGCCCTAGCGCCCCGGTTGGGGTATTTT; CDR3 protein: CASSREALAPRLGYF
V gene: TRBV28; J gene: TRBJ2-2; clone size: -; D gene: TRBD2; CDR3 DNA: TGTGCCAGCGGATGGACTAGCAGGTCCGGGGAGCTGTTTTTT; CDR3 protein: CASGWTSRSGELFF
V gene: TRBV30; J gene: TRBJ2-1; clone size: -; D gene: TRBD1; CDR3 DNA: TGTGCCGGAGGACAGGACTACAATGAGCAGTTCTTC; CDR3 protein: CAGGQDYNEQFF